These 26 T cell receptor beta chains originate from one sample sequenced in a study of blood T cells in healthy people across ages. A second PCR of 7 to 11 cycles used a sample-barcoded 5' primer and a J-beta primer mix. Using its own MiXCR run on the 5' RACE reads, TCRdb lists one record per CDR3 protein. The sample has around 710,000 distinct CDR3 sequences; around 40% are singletons. Sequencing was performed on blood. All receptors derive from a woman aged 60-70 years in good health.

The chain carries TRBV9 and TRBJ1-1; a weak D match, TRBD1 (5 bases). CDR1 and CDR2 from the germline V gene are SGDLS and YYNGEE. Trimming took 4 bases from V and 5 from J, leaving 18 bases between them. The CDR3 sequence is 15 residues long. The DNA for the CDR3 is TGTGCCAGCAGCAGTGGGGGGGTGGGTGGAACTGAAGCTTTCTTT. This sequence encodes CASSSGGVGGTEAFF.

This clonotype has a single count. The genes are TRBV2 and TRBJ1-2; D is uncertain. CDR1 and CDR2 from the germline V gene are SNHLY and FYNNEI. The CDR3 is 15 residues long. The V and J ends lost 10 bases and 8 bases respectively, with 26 bases between them. The CDR3 nucleotides read TGTGCCAACACCCAGCGTGTTGCGGGTCTAGAAGGCTACACCTTC. This gives the protein CANTQRVAGLEGYTF.

This clonotype was counted a few times. The DNA of the CDR3 is TGCGCCAGCAGCCCTGGAGGCGGGTCAACTAATGAAAAACTGTTTTTT. This translates into CASSPGGGSTNEKLFF. The chain couples TRBV5-1 to TRBJ1-4; D is unclear. Trimming took 4 bases from V and 0 from J, leaving 13 bases between them. The CDR3 consists of 16 residues. Germline V gene lookup returns CDR1 SGHRS and CDR2 YFSETQ.

This clonotype has more than one count but fewer than ten. CDR3 coding DNA: TGCAGCGCGACCGGGACTAGCGTGGTAAATGAGCAGTACTTC. It codes for CSATGTSVVNEQYF. This rearrangement joins TRBV29-1 to TRBJ2-7; 10 nucleotides align to TRBD2. Germline V gene data show CDR1 as SQVTM and CDR2 as ANQGSEA. This CDR3 is 14 amino acids long. Losses at the gene ends were 7 bases for V and 7 bases for J; bases not matched to a gene: 13.

The sample holds a few counts of this clonotype. The gene calls are TRBV20-1 and TRBJ1-5; TRBD1 is a possible D gene (5 bases). V shed 3 bases and J shed 6 bases, with 12 bases lying between them. The CDR3 extends over 13 amino acids. Germline V lookup: CDR1 DFQATT, CDR2 SNEGSKA (reference sequence). The CDR3 sequence: CSASDGQGQPQHF. CDR3 nucleotide sequence: TGCAGTGCTAGCGATGGGCAGGGTCAGCCCCAGCATTTT.

On this clonotype itself: The CDR3 ends on some other residue instead of the conserved phenylalanine or tryptophan, so this is likely a read error. This chain connects TRBV12-3 or TRBV12-4 to TRBJ1-1; maybe TRBD1 (6 bases). The CDR3 spans 14 residues. Trimming removed 6 bases at V and 1 base at J, with 12 bases between. The CDR3 nucleotides read TGTGCCAGCAGGAGGGGGATCCAGAACACTGAAGCTTTCATT. Translation gives CASRRGIQNTEAFI.

This clonotype was counted ten times or more. The chain combines TRBV5-1 with TRBJ2-1; TRBD2 matches 8 bases. This CDR3 region has 15 residues. CDR1 and CDR2 from the germline V gene are SGHRS and YFSETQ. V shed 3 bases and J 6 bases; nucleotides not matched to a gene: 8. The CDR3 nucleotides are TGCGCCAGCAGCTCGCGGGAGGAGTTGAGCAATGAGCAGTTCTTC. Amino acids: CASSSREELSNEQFF. The full variable domain, with the rest looked up from reference TRBV5-1 and TRBJ2-1, is KAGVTQTPRYLIKTRGQQVTLSCSPISGHRSVSWYQQTPGQGLQFLFEYFSETQRNKGNFPGRFSGRQFSNSRSEMNVSTLELGDSALYLCASSSREELSNEQFFGPGTRLTVL.

The rearrangement joins TRBV6-5 to TRBJ2-5, with D perhaps TRBD1 or TRBD2 (6 bases each). Trimming took off 6 bases at V and 7 bases at J, with 18 bases between the two ends. The CDR3 runs to 14 residues. CDR1 MNHEY and CDR2 SVGAGI come from the germline V gene. The CDR3: CASSHGGVLGTQYF. CDR3 coding DNA: TGTGCCAGCAGCCACGGGGGCGTCCTGGGGACCCAGTACTTC.

A few counts support this clonotype. This rearrangement joins TRBV21-1 to TRBJ2-3; no check of the table's D call, TRBD1, against the DNA was made. TRBV21-1 is a pseudogene. The CDR3 consists of 12 residues. The CDR3: CASSRTGHTQYF. The CDR3 DNA reads as TGTGCCAGCAGCCGGACAGGTCACACGCAGTATTTT.

The chain recombines TRBV20-1 with TRBJ2-5; D might be TRBD1 (5 bases). CDR3 size: 13 residues. Germline V gene data show CDR1 as DFQATT and CDR2 as SNEGSKA (reference sequence). V lost 6 bases, J lost 11 bases, and 22 bases lay in between. Here the CDR3 reads CSAPQGSTNEQYF. For the CDR3, the DNA is TGCAGTGCACCCCAGGGATCCACTAATGAGCAGTACTTC.

This clonotype was found a few times. The chain recombines TRBV20-1 with TRBJ1-1; D is perhaps TRBD1 (5 bases). The CDR3 covers 18 residues. V was trimmed by 1 base and J by 2 bases, leaving 23 bases between them. Germline V gene data show CDR1 as DFQATT and CDR2 as SNEGSKA (reference sequence). CDR3 region: CSARADGAKRGRNTEAFF. For the CDR3, the DNA is TGCAGTGCTAGAGCGGACGGGGCGAAGAGAGGTCGAAACACTGAAGCTTTCTTT.

The chain recombines TRBV7-2 with TRBJ2-1; the match to TRBD2 covers 9 bases. With 5 bases clipped from V and 8 bases from J, the junction kept 4 bases outside the gene matches. The CDR3 consists of 13 residues. Germline CDR1 reads SGHTA; CDR2 reads FQGNSA. The CDR3 region has the DNA TGTGCCAGCAGCCCCGGGACTAGCTATGAGCAGTTCTTC. Its protein is CASSPGTSYEQFF.

The V gene is TRBV5-1, the J gene TRBJ2-5, with D unresolved. Germline loops: CDR1 SGHRS, CDR2 YFSETQ. V was clipped by 7 bases and J by 0 bases, with 4 bases between them. This CDR3 is built from 11 residues. The CDR3 loop is CASAYQETQYF. DNA of the CDR3: TGCGCCAGCGCGTACCAAGAGACCCAGTACTTC.

Many counts were recorded for this clonotype. The chain carries TRBV20-1 and TRBJ2-3, with no clear D. Germline V gene lookup returns CDR1 DFQATT and CDR2 SNEGSKA (reference sequence). Trimming stripped 0 bases from V and 0 bases from J, with 7 bases between. This CDR3 is 14 amino acids long. The CDR3 spells CSARDGRSTDTQYF. In nucleotides, the CDR3 is TGCAGTGCTAGAGACGGCCGGAGCACAGATACGCAGTATTTT.

This clonotype occurred many times. V is TRBV4-3 and J is TRBJ1-2; D call uncertain. V shed 0 bases and J shed 4 bases, with 6 bases lying between them. Germline V gene data show CDR1 as LGHNA and CDR2 as YSLEER. The CDR3 has 13 residues. The CDR3 here is CASSQDRIYGYTF. CDR3 in DNA: TGCGCCAGCAGCCAAGATAGGATCTATGGCTACACCTTC.

This clonotype has only one observation. V and J are TRBV6-1 and TRBJ2-3; D unclear. V was cut by 7 bases and J by 5 bases, with 16 bases left in between. The CDR3 extends over 14 amino acids. Germline loops: CDR1 MNHNS, CDR2 SASEGT. CDR3 residues: CASISVLGRDTQYF. The CDR3 nucleotides read TGTGCCAGCATATCCGTACTGGGCAGAGATACGCAGTATTTT.

The rearrangement uses TRBV4-3 and TRBJ2-7, with no clear D. The germline V and J ends were trimmed by 3 bases and 2 bases, with 11 bases remaining between them. Germline assignment: CDR1 LGHNA and CDR2 YSLEER. CDR3 length: 14 residues. CDR3 nucleotides: TGCGCCAGCAGCCAGGAGCATAGAGCCTACGAGCAGTACTTC. This encodes CASSQEHRAYEQYF.

This chain connects TRBV18 to TRBJ2-5; D uncertain. Trimming took 7 bases from V and 11 from J, leaving 20 bases between them. CDR1 is KGHSH, CDR2 LQKENI, per germline. This CDR3 comprises 13 residues. The CDR3 bases are TGTGCCAGCTATCTCACCCTAGACAATGAGCAGTACTTC. Its protein product is CASYLTLDNEQYF.

The chain carries TRBV20-1 and TRBJ2-1; 9 bases line up with TRBD2. The CDR3 sequence is 13 residues long. The V segment lost 8 bases and the J segment 7 bases; nucleotides outside the gene matches: 9. Germline loops: CDR1 DFQATT, CDR2 SNEGSKA (reference sequence). This CDR3 is CSPSGGGANEQFF. The CDR3, as DNA: TGCAGTCCCTCTGGCGGGGGGGCGAATGAGCAGTTCTTC.

J is TRBJ2-7 and V is TRBV29-1; D might be TRBD1 (6 bases). This CDR3 is 11 amino acids long. The germline CDR1 and CDR2 sequences are SQVTM and ANQGSEA. V dropped 7 bases and J dropped 0 bases, with 7 bases sitting between them. The CDR3 here is CSEQGSYEQYF. The DNA for the CDR3 is TGCAGCGAACAGGGCTCCTACGAGCAGTACTTC.

This clonotype has more than one count but fewer than ten. V gene TRBV5-1 combines with J gene TRBJ1-1; no reliable D call. The CDR3 loop spans 12 amino acids. Per germline, CDR1 SGHRS and CDR2 YFSETQ. V was shortened by 5 bases and J by 8 bases, with 13 bases between the two germline ends. The CDR3 is CASRLTGNEAFF. CDR3 coding DNA: TGCGCCAGCAGATTGACCGGAAACGAAGCTTTCTTT.

At least ten counts were recorded for this clonotype. The chain couples TRBV7-3 to TRBJ2-5; 9 bases match TRBD2. Losses at the gene ends were 1 base for V and 5 bases for J; bases not matched to a gene: 5. The CDR3 consists of 15 residues. Germline V gene sequence: CDR1 SGHTA, CDR2 FQGTGA. The CDR3 region has the DNA TGTGCCAGCAGCTTAAGCGGGGGGGCCGGTGAGACCCAGTACTTC. This codes for CASSLSGGAGETQYF. Supplemented by reference TRBV7-3 and TRBJ2-5, the full variable domain reads GAGVSQTPSNKVTEKGKYVELRCDPISGHTALYWYRQSLGQGPEFLIYFQGTGAADDSGLPNDRFFAVRPEGSVSTLKIQRTERGDSAVYLCASSLSGGAGETQYFGPGTRLLVL.

This clonotype was seen a few times. This rearrangement joins TRBV2 to TRBJ2-1; the match to TRBD1 covers 7 bases. Germline V lookup: CDR1 SNHLY, CDR2 FYNNEI. The CDR3 extends over 14 amino acids. V shed 4 bases and J 4 bases; nucleotides not matched to a gene: 4. CDR3 sequence: CASSVQGMYNEQFF. The CDR3, as DNA: TGTGCCAGCAGTGTACAGGGGATGTACAATGAGCAGTTCTTC.

The V and J genes are TRBV12-3 or TRBV12-4 and TRBJ1-2, with 7 bases lining up with TRBD1. The CDR3 has 12 amino acids. V shed 6 bases and J 7 bases; nucleotides not matched to a gene: 5. Here the CDR3 reads CASRGTVGGYTF. The DNA for the CDR3 is TGTGCCAGCAGGGGGACAGTCGGTGGCTACACCTTC.

The rearrangement links TRBV18 to TRBJ2-7, with D possibly TRBD1 on 6 matching bases. TRBJ2-5 explains the end of the DNA better; the J call may be wrong. Germline V lookup: CDR1 KGHSH, CDR2 LQKENI. The CDR3 spans 17 residues. The CDR3 reads CASSPVGDISSWETQYF. The CDR3 DNA reads TGTGCCAGCTCACCAGTGGGGGACATCTCATCCTGGGAGACCCAGTACTTC.

This clonotype has a handful of counts. The chain recombines TRBV6-5 with TRBJ2-3; D tentatively reads TRBD1 or TRBD2 (5 bases each). The CDR3 extends over 14 amino acids. Trimming took 3 bases from V and 5 from J, leaving 12 bases between them. Germline CDR1 is MNHEY and CDR2 is SVGAGI. The CDR3 region is CASSYSSGGDTQYF. For the CDR3, the DNA is TGTGCCAGCAGTTATAGCAGTGGGGGAGATACGCAGTATTTT.